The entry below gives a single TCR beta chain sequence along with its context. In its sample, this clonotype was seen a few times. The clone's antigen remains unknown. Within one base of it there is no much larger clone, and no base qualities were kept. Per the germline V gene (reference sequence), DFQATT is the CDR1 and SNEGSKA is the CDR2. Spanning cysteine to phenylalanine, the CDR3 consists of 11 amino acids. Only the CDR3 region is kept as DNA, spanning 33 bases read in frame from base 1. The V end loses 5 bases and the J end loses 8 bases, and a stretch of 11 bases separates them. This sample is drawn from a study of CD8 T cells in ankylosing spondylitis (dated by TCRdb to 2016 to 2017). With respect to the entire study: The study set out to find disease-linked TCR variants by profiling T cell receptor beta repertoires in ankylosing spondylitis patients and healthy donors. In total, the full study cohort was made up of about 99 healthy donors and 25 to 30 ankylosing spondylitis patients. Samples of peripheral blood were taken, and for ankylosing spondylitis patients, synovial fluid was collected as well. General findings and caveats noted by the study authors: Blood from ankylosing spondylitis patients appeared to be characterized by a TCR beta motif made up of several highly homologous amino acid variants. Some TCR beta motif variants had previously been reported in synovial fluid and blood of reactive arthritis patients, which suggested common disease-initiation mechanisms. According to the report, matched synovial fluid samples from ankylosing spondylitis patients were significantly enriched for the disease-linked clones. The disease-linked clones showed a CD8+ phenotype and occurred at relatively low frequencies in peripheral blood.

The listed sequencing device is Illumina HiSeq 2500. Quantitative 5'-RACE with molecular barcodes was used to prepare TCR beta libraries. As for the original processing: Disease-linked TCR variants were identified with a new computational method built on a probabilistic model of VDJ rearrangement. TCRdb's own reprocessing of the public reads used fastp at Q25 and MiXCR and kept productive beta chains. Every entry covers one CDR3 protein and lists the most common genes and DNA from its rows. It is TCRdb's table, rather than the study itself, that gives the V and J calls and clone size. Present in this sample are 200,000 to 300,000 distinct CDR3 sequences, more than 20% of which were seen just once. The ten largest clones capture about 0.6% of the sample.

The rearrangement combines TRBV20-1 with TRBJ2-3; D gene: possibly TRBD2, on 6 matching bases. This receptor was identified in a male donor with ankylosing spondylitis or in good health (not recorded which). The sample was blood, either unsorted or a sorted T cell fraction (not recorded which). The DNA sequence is TGCAGTGCTGAACCCGGGGGTACGCAGTATTTT. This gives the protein CSAEPGGTQYF.